Listed below are T cell receptor beta chains from one sample, sequenced in a study of T-cell reconstitution after alpha-beta-depleted transplantation in children. Via MiXCR, TCRdb re-called the PCR reads, giving one row per CDR3 protein. This sample has 250,000 to 400,000 distinct CDR3 sequences, with around 20% found just once. The sample here was PBMCs, mostly from graft donor cells, taken 180 days after TCRalphabeta/CD19-depleted stem cell transplant. These receptors were taken from a male patient younger than 18 who had a stem cell transplant for acute lymphoblastic leukemia, so the T cells may come from the graft donor. Both conserved end residues are part of each CDR3. The listing skips clone size in some rows; elsewhere it reads once, few, many or a size class.

V,size,length,J,CDR3
TRBV5-1,.,15,TRBJ1-1,CASSLGGGLNTEAFF
TRBV14,.,17,TRBJ2-7,CASSRLGGLAGIYEQYF
TRBV4-3,.,14,TRBJ2-5,CASSHGTAQETQYF
TRBV6-5,few,14,TRBJ2-7,CASSYFGEIYEQYF
TRBV27,few,17,TRBJ1-1,CASSLSTLRGRTSQAFF
TRBV20-1,.,15,TRBJ1-3,CSARDMEVRGNTIYF
TRBV9,.,16,TRBJ1-1,CASGDPAYGLNTEAFF
TRBV7-9,few,17,TRBJ1-2,CASSTGTGDTANYGYTF
TRBV5-5,few,13,TRBJ1-1,CASSFQANTEAFF
TRBV9,.,18,TRBJ1-3,CASSSPLWGGTSGNTIYF
TRBV18,.,16,TRBJ2-2,CASSPSVTRSSGELFF
TRBV20-1,.,14,TRBJ2-7,CSARGGGHGYEQYF
TRBV7-8,once,17,TRBJ2-7,CAITLGTSGRALHEQYF
TRBV6-1,.,17,TRBJ2-6,CASRPSLSGNGANVLTF
TRBV24-1,.,14,TRBJ2-5,CATSSPDRGETQYF
TRBV20-1,.,13,TRBJ2-3,CIILRALTDTQYF
TRBV5-1,.,14,TRBJ2-7,CASSFLRGSYEQYF
TRBV20-1,few,14,TRBJ2-1,CSARSLAGGNEQFF
TRBV12-3/TRBV12-4,few,12,TRBJ1-1,CASRRGQDPTFF
TRBV7-9,few,15,TRBJ1-3,CASSLNLYSGNTIYF
TRBV20-1,.,18,TRBJ1-5,CSARAQSPAGGRGQPQHF
TRBV4-1,.,15,TRBJ2-6,CASSQRRGGANVLTF
TRBV7-2,few,14,TRBJ2-5,CASSLAANQETQYF
TRBV7-2,.,16,TRBJ2-2,CASSLLLVRVTGELFF
TRBV20-1,few,17,TRBJ1-1,CSASVYRQGKGYTEAFF
TRBV6-6,.,12,TRBJ1-1,CASSSWDTEAFF
TRBV5-1,few,16,TRBJ2-7,CASSLERAGGSYEQYF
TRBV7-7,.,15,TRBJ1-1,CASSPIGTLNTEAFF
TRBV12-3/TRBV12-4,many,14,TRBJ2-7,CASSFGQGLYEQYF
TRBV15,.,15,TRBJ1-2,CATSSTGRGTYGYTF
TRBV25-1,.,13,TRBJ1-4,CASSAWAEEKLFF
TRBV5-4,.,15,TRBJ2-5,CASSLPSGRRKTQYF
TRBV7-9,.,13,TRBJ2-3,CASSLVREDTQYF
TRBV11-2,.,17,TRBJ2-1,CASSNIGLDRFYNEQFF
TRBV29-1,few,14,TRBJ2-1,CSVHGGSSYNEQFF
TRBV3-1,.,15,TRBJ2-1,CASSQEIARLNEQFF
TRBV20-1,.,17,TRBJ2-1,CSAPWTVLRGSYNEQFF
TRBV20-1,.,12,TRBJ2-1,CSARDPGGEQFF
TRBV20-1,few,11,TRBJ1-2,CTYTGNGGYTF
TRBV12-3/TRBV12-4,.,15,TRBJ1-5,CASSFEGRANQPQHF
TRBV5-1,.,15,TRBJ1-2,CASSLRTGGNYGYTF
TRBV5-1,.,14,TRBJ1-3,CASSLEGVGNTIYF
TRBV7-9,.,13,TRBJ2-1,CASRRTGGNEQFF
TRBV12-3/TRBV12-4,many,15,TRBJ2-7,CASSFQAGLIYEQYF
TRBV5-1,few,14,TRBJ2-2,CASSSHGYTGELFF
TRBV15,few,16,TRBJ2-1,CATSSRDRSSYNEQFF
TRBV10-3,few,16,TRBJ2-5,CAISEPTSGVQETQYF
TRBV4-2,few,15,TRBJ1-1,CASSQGTGGGIEAFF
TRBV6-1,.,16,TRBJ2-7,CASSRTSGGWSWEQYF
TRBV2,.,15,TRBJ1-1,CASSVWGSMNTEAFF
TRBV5-1,few,16,TRBJ2-5,CASSLGPTGGEETQYF
TRBV6-1,few,16,TRBJ2-7,CASFGTPPRWAYEQYF
TRBV27,few,15,TRBJ2-6,CASSFRASGANVLTF
TRBV10-1,.,16,TRBJ2-2,CASSATSGWNTGELFF
TRBV19,.,14,TRBJ1-1,CASTLGSVNTEAFF
TRBV4-1,few,16,TRBJ2-4,CASSQEGRGAKNIQYF
TRBV3-1,few,16,TRBJ2-3,CASSQGGRVSLVAQYF
TRBV5-1,.,16,TRBJ2-5,CASSLVLPRQGETQYF
TRBV20-1,few,12,TRBJ1-2,CSARVTFYGYTF
TRBV27,many,14,TRBJ2-3,CASSLAGGPDTQYF